This T cell receptor beta chain was sequenced during a study of human T cells and chemical hapten exposure. Study outcomes and limitations: Donor immune responses may differ from healthy people's, since all donors had alopecia.

TCRdb processed the RACE reads anew with MiXCR; each CDR3 protein has one entry. Altogether approximately 52,000 distinct CDR3 sequences are present, 9.5% to 10% being singletons, with the ten largest covering around a tenth. The germline gives CDR1 LGHNA, CDR2 YSLEER. CDR3 length: 15 residues. The ends lost 4 bases at V and 4 bases at J; junction bases unmatched: 7. Time point in this sample: pre-sensitization, week 0. The treatment here: therapeutic diphenylcyclopropenone sensitization with weekly scalp DPC. The authors' total RNA extraction used unfractionated whole blood. The table lists this clonotype with a count of one. Its antigen is currently unknown.

This chain connects TRBV4-3 to TRBJ2-3; 8 bases map to TRBD2. The TCR comes from a young woman with alopecia areata. Some clones in this sample may be carry-over from other donors' samples. The material sequenced was whole blood, taken in connection with sensitization to the hapten diphenylcyclopropenone (DPC). CDR3 nucleotide sequence: TGCGCCAGCAGCCGAGGCAGGACTAGCCCAGATACGCAGTATTTT. Translation: CASSRGRTSPDTQYF.